The present entry profiles one T cell receptor (beta chain) with its context. Its antigen is not known. The ends lost 4 bases at V and 3 bases at J; junction bases unmatched: 2. This CDR3 is 13 amino acids long. CDR1 and CDR2 (germline): LGHNA, YSLEER. Unstimulated Tregs (CD4+CD25+CD127-) and CD4+CD25- non-Tregs were sorted from PBMCs. The data originate from a study of Tregs in tolerant kidney transplant recipients. General study findings and limits: Tolerant patients' donor-specific Tregs expanded beyond overall Tregs, suggesting antigen-driven growth. Expanding Tregs on activated donor B cells appeared to best identify donor-specific TCRbeta clones.

The table came from immunoSEQ multiplex PCR; TCRdb's copy has only in-frame clones and leaves some out. The sample has about 110,000 clones, around 89% seen once; the top ten hold 0.3% to 0.4%. Sequencing was performed on CD4+ T cells from blood, taken before the transplant. The sequence was obtained from a human donor who received a combined kidney and bone marrow transplant. The V call is TRBV4-3, the J call TRBJ1-2, with TRBD1 matching over 7 bases. The CDR3 DNA sequence: TGCGCCAGCAGCCCAGGGGGAGACTATGGCTACACCTTC. It specifies CASSPGGDYGYTF.